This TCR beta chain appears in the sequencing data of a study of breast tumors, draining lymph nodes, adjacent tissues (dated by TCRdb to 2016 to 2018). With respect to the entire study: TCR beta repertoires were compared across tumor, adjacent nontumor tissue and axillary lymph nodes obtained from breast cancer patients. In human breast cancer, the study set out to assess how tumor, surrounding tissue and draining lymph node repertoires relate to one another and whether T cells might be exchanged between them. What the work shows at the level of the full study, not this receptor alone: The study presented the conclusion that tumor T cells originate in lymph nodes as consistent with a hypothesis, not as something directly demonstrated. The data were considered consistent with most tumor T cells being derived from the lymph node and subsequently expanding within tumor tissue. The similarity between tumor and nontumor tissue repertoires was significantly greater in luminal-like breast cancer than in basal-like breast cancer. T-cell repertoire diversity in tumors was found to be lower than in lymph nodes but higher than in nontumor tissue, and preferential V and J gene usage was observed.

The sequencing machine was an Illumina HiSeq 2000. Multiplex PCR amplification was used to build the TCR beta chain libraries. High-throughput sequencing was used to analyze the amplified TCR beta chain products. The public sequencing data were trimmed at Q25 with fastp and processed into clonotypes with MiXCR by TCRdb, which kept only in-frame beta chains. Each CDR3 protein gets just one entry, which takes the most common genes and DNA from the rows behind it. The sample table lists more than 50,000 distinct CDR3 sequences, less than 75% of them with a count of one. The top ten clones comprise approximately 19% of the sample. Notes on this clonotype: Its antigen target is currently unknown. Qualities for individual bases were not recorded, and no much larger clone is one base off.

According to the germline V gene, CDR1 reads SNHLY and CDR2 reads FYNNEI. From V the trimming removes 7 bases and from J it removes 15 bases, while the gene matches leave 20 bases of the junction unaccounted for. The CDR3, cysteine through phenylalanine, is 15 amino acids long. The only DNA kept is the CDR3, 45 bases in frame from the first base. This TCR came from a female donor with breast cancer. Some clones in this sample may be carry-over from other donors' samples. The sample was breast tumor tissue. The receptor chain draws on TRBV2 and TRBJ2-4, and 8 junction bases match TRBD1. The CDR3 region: CASTQRNEQGALLYF. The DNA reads TGTGCCAGCACTCAGAGGAATGAGCAGGGGGCTTTGTTGTACTTC.